This TCR beta chain originates from a study of cytomegalovirus exposure and HLA in healthy donors. The CDR3 loop spans 15 amino acids. The germline V gene has CDR1 SGHRS and CDR2 YFSETQ. Trimming at V came to 3 bases and at J to 6 bases, leaving 5 bases not matched to a gene. Notes on the study in general: In vitro checks showed that a few CMV-associated chains really do target CMV antigens. An analysis was carried out at a later point. It showed that HLA-associated TCR beta chains were more clonally expanded than equally common non-associated chains.

The PCR made use of 60 Vbeta and 13 Jbeta primers. The method was immunoSEQ multiplex PCR; TCRdb's version includes in-frame clones alone and lacks a portion of them. The table includes roughly 170,000 clones, approximately 82% detected once. With respect to this clone: What it recognizes is unknown.

This chain uses TRBV5-1 with TRBJ2-3, with 12 bases identical to TRBD2. The sequencing sample was made of PBMCs. This receptor was obtained from a girl under 10 years old in good health and CMV-seropositive. CDR3 bases: TGCGCCAGCAGCTCCGGGACTAGCGGGCAGGATACGCAGTATTTT. Protein product: CASSSGTSGQDTQYF.